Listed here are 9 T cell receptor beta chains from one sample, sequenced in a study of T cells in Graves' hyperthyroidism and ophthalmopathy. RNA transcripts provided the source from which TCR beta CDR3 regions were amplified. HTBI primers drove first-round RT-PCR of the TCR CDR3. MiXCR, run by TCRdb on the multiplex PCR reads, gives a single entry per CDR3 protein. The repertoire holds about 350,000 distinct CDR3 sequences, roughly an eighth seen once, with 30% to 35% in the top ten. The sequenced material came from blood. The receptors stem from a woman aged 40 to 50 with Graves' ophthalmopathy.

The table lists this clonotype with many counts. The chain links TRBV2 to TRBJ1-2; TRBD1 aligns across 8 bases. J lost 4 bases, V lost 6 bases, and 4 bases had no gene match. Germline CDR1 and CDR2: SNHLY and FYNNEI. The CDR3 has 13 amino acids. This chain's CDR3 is CASRTDRGYGYTF. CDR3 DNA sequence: TGTGCCAGCAGGACCGACAGGGGCTATGGCTACACCTTC.

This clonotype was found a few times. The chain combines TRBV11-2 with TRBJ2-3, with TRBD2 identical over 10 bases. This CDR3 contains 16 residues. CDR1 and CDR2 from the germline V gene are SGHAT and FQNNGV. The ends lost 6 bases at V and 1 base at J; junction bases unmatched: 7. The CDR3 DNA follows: TGTGCCAGCAGACGAGCGGGGGGGCAACGCACAGATACGCAGTATTTT. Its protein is CASRRAGGQRTDTQYF.

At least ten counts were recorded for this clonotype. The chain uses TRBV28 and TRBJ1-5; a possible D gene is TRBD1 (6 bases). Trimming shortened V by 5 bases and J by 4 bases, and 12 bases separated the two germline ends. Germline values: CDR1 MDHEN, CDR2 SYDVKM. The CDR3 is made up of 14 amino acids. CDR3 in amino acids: CASSPGQPNQPQHF. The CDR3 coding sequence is TGTGCCAGCAGTCCAGGACAGCCGAATCAGCCCCAGCATTTT.

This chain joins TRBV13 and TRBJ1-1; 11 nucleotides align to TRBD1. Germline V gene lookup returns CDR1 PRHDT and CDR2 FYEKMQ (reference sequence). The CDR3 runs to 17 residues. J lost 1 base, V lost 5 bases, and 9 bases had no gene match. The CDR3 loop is CASSRGQGASWNTEAFF. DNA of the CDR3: TGTGCCAGCAGCCGTGGACAGGGGGCTTCCTGGAACACTGAAGCTTTCTTT.

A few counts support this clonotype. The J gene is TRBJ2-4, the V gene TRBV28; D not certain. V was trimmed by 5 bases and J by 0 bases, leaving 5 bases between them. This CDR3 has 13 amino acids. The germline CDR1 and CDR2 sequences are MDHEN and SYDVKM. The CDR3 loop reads CASSIIAKNIQYF. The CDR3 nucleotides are TGTGCCAGCAGTATAATAGCCAAAAACATTCAGTACTTC.

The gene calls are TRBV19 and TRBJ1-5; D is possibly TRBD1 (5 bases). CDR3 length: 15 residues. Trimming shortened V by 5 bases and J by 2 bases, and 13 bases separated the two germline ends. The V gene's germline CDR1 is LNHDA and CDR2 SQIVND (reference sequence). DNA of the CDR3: TGTGCCAGTAGTGTTCAGGGACCTGGCAATCAGCCCCAGCATTTT. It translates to CASSVQGPGNQPQHF.

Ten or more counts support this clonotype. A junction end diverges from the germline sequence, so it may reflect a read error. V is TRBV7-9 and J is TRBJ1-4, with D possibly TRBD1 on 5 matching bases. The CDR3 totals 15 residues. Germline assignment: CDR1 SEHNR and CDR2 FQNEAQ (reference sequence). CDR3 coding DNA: TGTGCCAGCAGCTTAGGGACAACAACAAATGAAAAACTGTTTTTT. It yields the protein CASSLGTTTNEKLFF. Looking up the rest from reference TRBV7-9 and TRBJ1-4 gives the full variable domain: DTGVSQNPRHKITKRGQNVTFRCDPISEHNRLYWYRQTLGQGPEFLTYFQNEAQLEKSRLLSDRFSAERPKGSFSTLEIQRTEQGDSAMYLCASSLGTTTNEKLFFGSGTQLSVL.

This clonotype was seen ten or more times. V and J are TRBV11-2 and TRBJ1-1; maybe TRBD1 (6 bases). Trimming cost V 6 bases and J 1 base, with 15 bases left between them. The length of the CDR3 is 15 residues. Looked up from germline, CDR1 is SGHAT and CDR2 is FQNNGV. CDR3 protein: CASRRQGRENTEAFF. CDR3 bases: TGTGCCAGCAGACGCCAGGGGAGGGAGAACACTGAAGCTTTCTTT.

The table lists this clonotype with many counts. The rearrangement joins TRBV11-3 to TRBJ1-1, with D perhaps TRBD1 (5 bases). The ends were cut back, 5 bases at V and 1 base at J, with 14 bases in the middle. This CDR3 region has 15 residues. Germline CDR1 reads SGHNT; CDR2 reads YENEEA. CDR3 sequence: CASSARQKWNTEAFF. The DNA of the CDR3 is TGTGCCAGCAGCGCCCGACAGAAATGGAACACTGAAGCTTTCTTT.